This TCR beta chain comes out of a study of T cell responses to AZD1222 COVID-19 vaccine. In the study overall: Second-dose groups at about 4 or about 12 weeks were pooled.

As concerns this clone: As yet, its antigen is unknown.

The data were produced by immunoSEQ multiplex PCR, yet TCRdb's version contains in-frame clones alone and is incomplete. The profile shows roughly 28,000 clones, 93% of them singletons. Study findings and constraints: Mostly white British, mostly female donors; authors suggested clonal diversity may be underestimated.

Trimming cost V 5 bases and J 3 bases, with 11 bases left between them. The germline V gene encodes CDR1 SQVTM and CDR2 ANQGSEA. This CDR3 is built from 13 residues. Material: peripheral blood, obtained on day 0 of AZD1222 vaccination. This TCR was recovered from an adult in good health. The chain uses TRBV29-1 and TRBJ1-5; TRBD1 is a possible D gene (6 bases). The CDR3 sequence: CSVSDRPNQPQHF. The CDR3 DNA sequence: TGCAGCGTTTCGGACAGACCCAATCAGCCCCAGCATTTT. Full variable domain (outside the CDR3, taken from reference TRBV29-1 and TRBJ1-5): SAVISQKPSRDICQRGTSLTIQCQVDSQVTMMFWYRQQPGQSLTLIATANQGSEATYESGFVIDKFPISRPNLTFSTLTVSNMSPEDSSIYLCSVSDRPNQPQHFGDGTRLSIL.